A selection of T cell receptor beta chains follows, all from one sample in a study of cytomegalovirus exposure and HLA in healthy donors. Produced via immunoSEQ multiplex PCR; TCRdb's table is partial and in-frame only. The sample carries about 58,000 clones, about 92% recorded once. The specimen was PBMCs. Receptors originate from a man between 18 and 35 years old in good health and CMV-seronegative. CDR3s leave out the opening cysteine and the closing phenylalanine or tryptophan. Only some rows state a clone size, as once, few, many or a class for expanded clones.

v_call | clone_size | cdr3_aa
TRBV19 | few | ASTPGQAGKPQH
TRBV6-1 | - | ASSANSEGHEQY
TRBV28 | - | ASSSGTGTWETQY
TRBV5-1 | - | ASSLTGQDISGANVLT
TRBV4-2 | - | ASSQESADEQF
TRBV9 | few | ASSVGRDRNNEQF
TRBV6-5 | - | ASSGDSYEQF
TRBV4-1 | - | ASSQRAWRQGVFSSYEQY
TRBV9 | - | ASSVGRAGSQETQY
TRBV29-1 | - | SGSRTGPPGELF
TRBV28 | - | ASSSAGVSNQPQH
TRBV7-2 | once | ASSLGREGTQY
TRBV2 | once | ASLQGPSGNTIY
TRBV28 | - | ASSQIAVPAYEQY
TRBV7-6 | - | ASSFGISLDTDTQY
TRBV28 | - | AAGETGSGEQY
TRBV7-9 | - | ASRQAGGSIIGPYEQY
TRBV9 | - | ASSVGGGKETQY
TRBV28 | - | ASGTAGGNTGELF
TRBV7-3 | - | ASSLYRGRGYT
TRBV7-8 | - | ASSLYGGEAF
TRBV5-1 | - | ASSRGRPPETQY
TRBV11-2 | - | ASSLKLNQPQH
TRBV7-2 | - | ASSLALVAGELF
TRBV5-4 | - | ASSLPLAGGRDTQY
TRBV7-3 | few | ASSSGGTIDNEQF
TRBV29-1 | - | SGTSDTDTQY
TRBV18 | - | ASSPRTGGVSNEQF
TRBV9 | - | ASSVSGAGGADTQY